These T cell receptor beta chains were read from a single sample in a study of blood T cells in healthy people across ages. TCRdb fed the 5' RACE reads into MiXCR, producing one record per CDR3 protein. Here the sample spans approximately 800,000 distinct CDR3 sequences, roughly 64% being singletons. Input material: blood. These receptors were obtained from a man aged 25-45 years in good health. Each CDR3 is given with its conserved first and last residue. D genes are given only for firm matches. Some rows mark clone size as missing; the rest say once, few, many or name a class of expanded clone.

clone size	D gene	V gene	J gene	CDR3 DNA	CDR3 protein
.	.	TRBV19	TRBJ1-2	TGTGCCAGTACGGGGGACTCATATGGCTACACCTTC	CASTGDSYGYTF
.	.	TRBV13	TRBJ2-6	TGTGCCAGCAGCCCCCTTTCCACTGGGGCCAACGTCCTGACTTTC	CASSPLSTGANVLTF
.	.	TRBV20-1	TRBJ2-7	TGCAGTGCTAGCAACCCCATCTCCTACGAGCAGTACTTC	CSASNPISYEQYF
.	TRBD1	TRBV9	TRBJ2-5	TGTGCCAGCAGCGTAGGCCCCTGGACAGGGCTGGGGGAGACCCAGTACTTC	CASSVGPWTGLGETQYF
.	TRBD1	TRBV9	TRBJ2-7	TGTGCCAGCAGCGCCACCGGGACAGGGTCATTTTACGAGCAGTACTTC	CASSATGTGSFYEQYF
.	.	TRBV7-6	TRBJ1-6	TGTGCCAGCAGCTTGGCCAACGGGTCACCCCTCCACTTT	CASSLANGSPLHF
.	.	TRBV29-1	TRBJ1-2	TGCAGCGTTGAAGATCTACAGGTAGTGGGTGGCTACACCTTC	CSVEDLQVVGGYTF
.	.	TRBV5-8	TRBJ2-7	TGTGCCAGCAGCCAGCTTGCGGGTAGTCGGGCAACCTACAATGAGCAGTACTTC	CASSQLAGSRATYNEQYF
.	.	TRBV7-9	TRBJ1-1	TGTGCCAGCAGCAATAGACAGAACACTGAAGCTTTCTTT	CASSNRQNTEAFF
once	TRBD1	TRBV29-1	TRBJ1-6	TGCAGCGTCGCCTCCGGGACAGGAATGAATTCACCCCTCCACTTT	CSVASGTGMNSPLHF
.	.	TRBV29-1	TRBJ2-2	TGCAGCGTTGGTCGGTCGGCGGATTCTAACACCGGGGAGCTGTTTTTT	CSVGRSADSNTGELFF
.	.	TRBV29-1	TRBJ1-1	TGCAGCGTTGAAGATAGAGGAGGGGTTGAAGCTTTCTTT	CSVEDRGGVEAFF
many	.	TRBV7-6	TRBJ2-1	TGTGCCAGCAGCTCAGGGGGGGCTGGAAGCTACAATGAGCAGTTCTTC	CASSSGGAGSYNEQFF
few	TRBD1	TRBV19	TRBJ2-3	TGTGCCAGTAGTATCGGCCCCGGACAGGGGGTTCAGACAGATACGCAGTATTTT	CASSIGPGQGVQTDTQYF
few	.	TRBV29-1	TRBJ2-4	TGCAGCGTTGTTACAGGCCGTCATTTGTACTTC	CSVVTGRHLYF
.	.	TRBV6-2/TRBV6-3	TRBJ2-3	TGTGCCAGCAGTTCCCGGACTCCGAGGGGGGATACGCAGTATTTT	CASSSRTPRGDTQYF
.	TRBD1	TRBV28	TRBJ2-7	TGTGCCAGCAGTTTGAAAGGGGGCGCTAGGCACGAGCAGTACTTC	CASSLKGGARHEQYF
.	.	TRBV4-1	TRBJ2-7	TGCGCCAGCAGCCAAACGACCGGCAAGGGATGGAACGAGCAGTACTTC	CASSQTTGKGWNEQYF
.	.	TRBV5-5	TRBJ2-1	TGTGCCAGCAGCTTAGGAGGAGGGTTAGAGCAGTTCTTC	CASSLGGGLEQFF
.	.	TRBV7-9	TRBJ2-1	TGTGCCAGCAGCTTAACCACTAGGGCGAATGAGCAGTTCTTC	CASSLTTRANEQFF
once	.	TRBV6-1	TRBJ1-5	TGTGCCAGCAGTGAAGATCACAGAGTTAGACTGAATCAGCCCCAGCATTTT	CASSEDHRVRLNQPQHF
.	TRBD1	TRBV29-1	TRBJ1-1	TGCAGCGTTGAAGAGACAGGGGCGCAGACTGAAGCTTTCTTT	CSVEETGAQTEAFF
.	.	TRBV6-5	TRBJ1-2	TGTGCCAGCAGCGAGGGGGAGAACTATGGCTACACCTTC	CASSEGENYGYTF
.	.	TRBV4-2	TRBJ2-5	TGTGCCAGCAGCCAAGATTTTGGGATCCAAGAGACCCAGTACTTC	CASSQDFGIQETQYF
.	.	TRBV12-3/TRBV12-4	TRBJ2-7	TGTGCCAGCAGTTTAGGCGAAGGAGGCAGCGAGCAGTACTTC	CASSLGEGGSEQYF
.	.	TRBV7-2	TRBJ2-1	TGTGCCAGCAGCTTAATCCGGGGAATGTACAATGAGCAGTTCTTC	CASSLIRGMYNEQFF